This TCR beta chain was obtained from a study of T cells in Graves' hyperthyroidism and ophthalmopathy. Study-wide context: The authors collected peripheral blood at initial diagnosis, before any treatment. Findings of the study overall: From stable hyperthyroidism, ophthalmopathy was set apart by a 13 V-J model. The majority of expanded thyroid clonotypes above 0.001 also appeared in blood.

This clonotype occurred a few times. Its antigen is unknown. Template material for amplifying TCR beta CDR3 regions consisted of RNA transcripts. HTBI primers were used for first-round RT-PCR of the TCR CDR3. TCRdb redid the calling of the multiplex PCR reads with MiXCR, one entry per CDR3 protein. The repertoire holds around 760,000 distinct CDR3 sequences, with 35% as singletons. The V gene's germline CDR1 is SNHLY and CDR2 FYNNEI. Trimming at V came to 6 bases and at J to 5 bases, leaving 5 bases not matched to a gene. The CDR3 is made up of 15 amino acids. Graves' hyperthyroidism was deemed stable absent ophthalmopathy progression within 18 months.

This chain links TRBV2 with TRBJ1-5; TRBD1 matches at 12 bases. The sequence derives from a woman in her thirties or forties with Graves' hyperthyroidism. What was sequenced was blood. CDR3 DNA sequence: TGTGCCAGCAGCCCGGGACAGGGGGCTGATCAGCCCCAGCATTTT. As protein: CASSPGQGADQPQHF.